The 2 T cell receptor beta chains presented below share a single source sample, sequenced in a study of T cell responses to AZD1222 COVID-19 vaccine. Profiled with immunoSEQ multiplex PCR; TCRdb holds only in-frame clones, not every one. The table shows 100,000 to 150,000 clones, with about 87% occurring only once. This material consisted of peripheral blood, taken on day 0 of AZD1222 vaccination. These receptors originate from an adult in good health.

The chain uses TRBV28 and TRBJ2-5; D is perhaps TRBD2 (5 bases). The V end lost 6 bases, the J end lost 5 bases, and 10 bases lay between the germline ends. The CDR3 has 12 residues. Germline CDR1 reads MDHEN; CDR2 reads SYDVKM. CDR3 region: CASRRRRETQYF. Written as DNA, the CDR3 is TGTGCCAGCAGACGGAGGAGGGAGACCCAGTACTTC.

The chain employs TRBV7-3 and TRBJ2-2, with D perhaps TRBD2 (6 bases). V was cut by 1 base and J by 5 bases, with 11 bases left in between. There are 15 residues in the CDR3. Germline CDR1 SGHTA, CDR2 FQGTGA. The CDR3 DNA reads TGTGCCAGCAGCTTAAAGGAGGGCAATACCGGGGAGCTGTTTTTT. Amino acid sequence: CASSLKEGNTGELFF.